The 15 T cell receptor beta chains presented below share a single source sample, sequenced in a study of shared clonotypes between healthy human individuals. Sequencing was performed with immunoSEQ multiplex PCR; in TCRdb, only in-frame clones are kept and a portion is missing. The data contain around 2.1 million clones, roughly 91% of them singletons. CD45RO negativity and positive selection for CCR7 defined naive CD8 cells, a population that excluded terminally differentiated effector memory CD45RA+ cells. The material sequenced was naive CD8+ T cells from PBMCs. These receptors originate from a man aged 18 to 29 in good health. Some clones in this sample may be carry-over from other donors' samples.

The chain recombines TRBV2 with TRBJ2-7, with TRBD2 identical over 7 bases. The junction had 15 bases not matched to a gene; V was cut back by 7 bases and J by 0 bases. The CDR3 is 17 residues long. Germline assignment: CDR1 SNHLY and CDR2 FYNNEI. The CDR3 loop is CASNTPYSAGASYEQYF. CDR3 DNA: TGTGCCAGCAATACGCCCTATTCGGCGGGAGCCTCCTACGAGCAGTACTTC.

The J gene is TRBJ2-5, the V gene TRBV7-9, with D possibly matching TRBD1 (6 bases). V was cut by 5 bases and J by 2 bases, with 15 bases left in between. CDR1 and CDR2 (germline): SEHNR, FQNEAQ (reference sequence). The CDR3 loop spans 15 amino acids. CDR3 nucleotide sequence: TGTGCCAGCAGCCCATCGGACAGTTTGCAAGAGACCCAGTACTTC. Translation gives CASSPSDSLQETQYF. The full variable domain, its missing parts supplied by reference TRBV7-9 and TRBJ2-5, is DTGVSQNPRHKITKRGQNVTFRCDPISEHNRLYWYRQTLGQGPEFLTYFQNEAQLEKSRLLSDRFSAERPKGSFSTLEIQRTEQGDSAMYLCASSPSDSLQETQYFGPGTRLLVL.

V is TRBV6-6 and J is TRBJ2-5; no clear D gene. Trimming removed 4 bases from V and 7 bases from J, with 10 bases in between. The length of the CDR3 is 12 residues. CDR1 is MNHNY, CDR2 SVGAGI, per germline (reference sequence). The CDR3 sequence is CASSSPPWTQYF. In nucleotides, the CDR3 is TGTGCCAGCAGTTCCCCACCCTGGACCCAGTACTTC.

CDR3 residues: CASSQEAEPYNEQFF. The DNA for the CDR3 is TGCGCCAGCAGCCAAGAGGCAGAGCCCTACAATGAGCAGTTCTTC. The J gene is TRBJ2-1, the V gene TRBV4-3; the D is unclear. V was cut by 0 bases and J by 2 bases, with 8 bases left in between. The V gene's germline CDR1 is LGHNA and CDR2 YSLEER. There are 15 residues in the CDR3.

Only one count was recorded for this clone. This chain connects TRBV27 to TRBJ2-5; D gene unclear. The CDR3 totals 13 residues. V dropped 4 bases and J dropped 0 bases, with 6 bases sitting between them. Germline V gene data show CDR1 as MNHEY and CDR2 as SMNVEV (reference sequence). This CDR3 reads CASSSEYQETQYF. Here the CDR3 DNA reads TGTGCCAGCAGTTCAGAGTACCAAGAGACCCAGTACTTC.

This chain connects TRBV9 to TRBJ2-3; no reliable D call. The CDR3 length is 18 residues. The ends were cut back, 4 bases at V and 4 bases at J, with 25 bases in the middle. CDR1 and CDR2 from the germline V gene are SGDLS and YYNGEE. The CDR3 reads CASSTQGDPLTPPDTQYF. As DNA, the CDR3 is TGTGCCAGCAGCACTCAAGGAGACCCTTTAACCCCCCCAGATACGCAGTATTTT.

J is TRBJ2-7 and V is TRBV7-8; the match to TRBD1 covers 8 bases. Germline loops: CDR1 SGHVS, CDR2 FQNEAQ. V was pared by 5 bases and J by 5 bases, with 14 bases of the junction left unmatched. This CDR3 spans 16 amino acids. The CDR3 coding sequence is TGTGCCAGCAGCCCATTTCCGGGACAGGATACCGACGAGCAGTACTTC. Translating it yields CASSPFPGQDTDEQYF.

The chain employs TRBV7-9 and TRBJ1-2; the D is unclear. V shed 1 base and J shed 5 bases, with 17 bases lying between them. Germline V gives CDR1 SEHNR, CDR2 FQNEAQ (reference sequence). The CDR3 is made up of 16 amino acids. CDR3: CASSLGGGFSGYGYTF. The CDR3 DNA reads as TGTGCCAGCAGCTTAGGAGGTGGATTCAGCGGTTATGGCTACACCTTC.

The V and J genes are TRBV4-3 and TRBJ2-5, with D unclear. The J call is in doubt because the DNA end fits TRBJ2-7 better. Germline CDR1 and CDR2: LGHNA and YSLEER. The CDR3 is 16 residues long. The CDR3 region has the DNA TGCGCCAGCAGCCAAGATTGGGGAAGGGAATTCGACGAGCAGTACTTC. This sequence encodes CASSQDWGREFDEQYF.

The chain employs TRBV5-1 and TRBJ2-7, with 10 bases lining up with TRBD1. The germline CDR1 and CDR2 sequences are SGHRS and YFSETQ. This CDR3 is 15 amino acids long. V shed 4 bases, J shed 2 bases, and the junction held 6 bases outside the gene matches. CDR3 sequence: CASSTDRGRAYEQYF. In DNA form, the CDR3 reads TGCGCCAGCAGCACCGACAGGGGGCGAGCCTACGAGCAGTACTTC.

The V gene is TRBV9, the J gene TRBJ2-1, with TRBD2 identical over 12 bases. V shed 3 bases and J 10 bases; nucleotides not matched to a gene: 11. CDR1 and CDR2 (germline): SGDLS, YYNGEE. The CDR3 spans 16 residues. Here the CDR3 reads CASSGHLAGGAREQFF. CDR3 nucleotide sequence: TGTGCCAGCAGCGGGCATCTAGCGGGAGGGGCCCGGGAGCAGTTCTTC.

The V and J genes are TRBV4-3 and TRBJ2-7; no reliable D call. The V gene's germline CDR1 is LGHNA and CDR2 YSLEER. V lost 1 base and J lost 0, with 10 bases in between. There are 15 residues in the CDR3. The chain's CDR3 is CASSQVYMSSYEQYF. Written as DNA, the CDR3 is TGCGCCAGCAGCCAAGTTTACATGAGCTCCTACGAGCAGTACTTC.

The chain couples TRBV29-1 to TRBJ2-1; D is uncertain. Germline V gives CDR1 SQVTM, CDR2 ANQGSEA. The CDR3 spans 10 residues. The ends were cut back, 6 bases at V and 8 bases at J, with 8 bases in the middle. The CDR3 nucleotides read TGCAGCGTACATAGGGATGAGCAGTTCTTC. It yields the protein CSVHRDEQFF.

The genes are TRBV5-1 and TRBJ2-5; TRBD2 is a possible D gene (6 bases). The germline V gene has CDR1 SGHRS and CDR2 YFSETQ. V was shortened by 4 bases and J by 4 bases, with 17 bases between the two germline ends. The length of the CDR3 is 15 residues. CDR3 DNA sequence: TGCGCCAGCAGCGGGGGTGTGGGGAGGCGAGAGACCCAGTACTTC. Translated: CASSGGVGRRETQYF. Using reference TRBV5-1 and TRBJ2-5 for the parts outside the CDR3, the full variable domain is KAGVTQTPRYLIKTRGQQVTLSCSPISGHRSVSWYQQTPGQGLQFLFEYFSETQRNKGNFPGRFSGRQFSNSRSEMNVSTLELGDSALYLCASSGGVGRRETQYFGPGTRLLVL.

The gene calls are TRBV9 and TRBJ2-1; D unresolved. This CDR3 spans 13 amino acids. V gave up 4 bases and J gave up 4 bases, with 9 bases separating them. The V gene's germline CDR1 is SGDLS and CDR2 YYNGEE. The CDR3 here is CASSRTDYNEQFF. CDR3 in DNA: TGTGCCAGCAGCCGAACAGATTACAATGAGCAGTTCTTC.